A selection of T cell receptor beta chains follows, all from one sample in a study of T-cell reconstitution after alpha-beta-depleted transplantation in children. Each CDR3 protein is one row after TCRdb ran MiXCR on the PCR reads. The top ten clones hold around 2% of a sample with around 440,000 distinct CDR3 sequences, 10% to 13% of them seen once. Sequenced material: PBMCs, taken before TCRalphabeta/CD19-depleted stem cell transplant. Receptors originate from a child younger than 10 with inherited bone marrow failure, due to receive a stem cell transplant. CDR3s include the opening cysteine and the closing phenylalanine or tryptophan. A D gene is named only where the DNA matches it firmly. For some rows the clone size is stated as once, few or many, or as a class when expanded; others skip it.

TRBJ2-7 many TRBD1 TRBV29-1 CSVRQGGGGEQYF TGCAGCGTGCGACAGGGTGGTGGCGGGGAGCAGTACTTC
TRBJ2-2 many TRBD2 TRBV12-3/TRBV12-4 CASSTTSGTVTGELFF TGTGCCAGCAGTACGACTAGCGGGACTGTCACCGGGGAGCTGTTTTTT
TRBJ1-1 many - TRBV13 CASSLRSHLNTEAFF TGTGCCAGCAGCTTAAGATCGCACTTGAACACTGAAGCTTTCTTT
TRBJ2-1 - - TRBV6-5 CASSSAWGSYNDQFF TGTGCCAGCAGTTCCGCCTGGGGTAGCTACAATGACCAGTTCTTC
TRBJ2-1 many - TRBV12-3/TRBV12-4 CASSPRASGSYNEQFF TGTGCCAGCAGTCCGCGTGCGAGCGGCTCCTACAATGAGCAGTTCTTC
TRBJ2-5 many TRBD2 TRBV9 CASSEGTSGSGQETQYF TGTGCCAGCAGCGAGGGGACTAGCGGGAGCGGGCAGGAGACCCAGTACTTC
TRBJ2-1 few TRBD1 TRBV30 CAWGTGQGGNEQFF TGTGCCTGGGGGACGGGACAGGGGGGAAATGAGCAGTTCTTC
TRBJ2-7 few TRBD1 TRBV11-2 CATGTGGGYEQYF TGTGCCACCGGGACAGGGGGCGGCTACGAGCAGTACTTC
TRBJ2-2 many - TRBV10-3 CAISDGAGELFF TGTGCCATCAGTGACGGCGCCGGGGAGCTGTTTTTT
TRBJ2-1 many TRBD2 TRBV12-3/TRBV12-4 CASSTGTTYNEQFF TGTGCCAGCAGTACCGGGACTACTTACAATGAGCAGTTCTTC
TRBJ2-1 - TRBD2 TRBV12-3/TRBV12-4 CASSLGTSAQTYNEQFF TGTGCCAGCAGCCTCGGGACTAGCGCACAGACCTACAATGAGCAGTTCTTC
TRBJ2-1 many - TRBV7-9 CASSAGVAAAPYNEQFF TGTGCCAGCAGCGCCGGGGTAGCGGCGGCCCCCTACAATGAGCAGTTCTTC
TRBJ1-4 many - TRBV5-1 CASSLEQGAEKLFF TGCGCCAGCAGCTTGGAACAGGGAGCGGAAAAACTGTTTTTT
TRBJ2-1 few - TRBV12-3/TRBV12-4 CASRPSAGPEQFF TGTGCCAGCAGACCCTCGGCGGGTCCCGAGCAGTTCTTC
TRBJ2-7 - TRBD1 TRBV7-8 CASSPRGRTGGWYEQYF TGTGCCAGCAGCCCTAGGGGACGGACAGGGGGGTGGTACGAGCAGTACTTC
TRBJ2-1 - - TRBV30 CAWSVPGGGLTYNEQFF TGTGCCTGGAGTGTACCGGGTGGCGGACTAACCTACAATGAGCAGTTCTTC
TRBJ2-7 many - TRBV5-1 CASSLDPNAYEQYF TGCGCCAGCAGCTTGGACCCGAACGCCTACGAGCAGTACTTC
TRBJ2-7 many TRBD1 TRBV27 CASSQDRDSYEQYF TGTGCCAGCAGCCAAGACAGGGACTCCTACGAGCAGTACTTC
TRBJ1-2 many - TRBV27 CASSATALGGYGYTF TGTGCCAGCAGTGCGACCGCCCTGGGGGGCTATGGCTACACCTTC
TRBJ2-1 many - TRBV6-1 CASSALASALYNEQFF TGTGCCAGCAGTGCGCTAGCGTCAGCCCTCTACAATGAGCAGTTCTTC
TRBJ2-3 many TRBD2 TRBV5-6 CASSLGGLAGEDTQYF TGTGCCAGCAGCTTGGGCGGACTAGCGGGAGAAGATACGCAGTATTTT
TRBJ2-5 many - TRBV7-2 CASTLRGTQYF TGTGCCAGCACGCTAAGGGGGACCCAGTACTTC
TRBJ2-6 few - TRBV28 CASSSGAWANVLTF TGTGCCAGCAGTTCAGGGGCTTGGGCCAACGTCCTGACTTTC
TRBJ2-3 many TRBD1 TRBV4-3 CASSPRLQGASTDTQYF TGCGCCAGCAGCCCCCGCCTACAGGGGGCTAGCACAGATACGCAGTATTTT
TRBJ2-3 many TRBD1 TRBV7-8 CASSPHDRGTDTQYF TGTGCCAGCAGCCCACACGACAGGGGCACAGATACGCAGTATTTT
TRBJ2-7 many TRBD1 TRBV20-1 CSARDPRQGAYEQYF TGCAGTGCTAGAGATCCAAGACAGGGCGCCTACGAGCAGTACTTC
TRBJ2-1 many TRBD2 TRBV11-2 CASSPELAGGDEQFF TGTGCCAGCAGCCCGGAGCTAGCGGGAGGGGATGAGCAGTTCTTC
TRBJ2-5 - - TRBV11-2 CASSSYRGPGETQYF TGTGCCAGCAGCTCCTACCGAGGGCCTGGGGAGACCCAGTACTTC
TRBJ2-7 - - TRBV4-3 CASSQDFASWGGDEQYF TGCGCCAGCAGCCAAGATTTCGCATCCTGGGGCGGGGACGAGCAGTACTTC
TRBJ1-5 many - TRBV12-3/TRBV12-4 CASTKSRNQPQHF TGTGCCAGCACCAAGTCCCGTAATCAGCCCCAGCATTTT
TRBJ2-1 few TRBD2 TRBV19 CASRLAGVSYNEQFF TGTGCCAGTAGACTAGCGGGAGTCTCGTACAATGAGCAGTTCTTC
TRBJ1-4 - - TRBV7-8 CASSTREGANEKLFF TGTGCCAGCAGTACCCGGGAGGGAGCTAATGAAAAACTGTTTTTT
TRBJ2-2 many - TRBV6-2/TRBV6-3 CASSLGRLTGELFF TGTGCCAGCAGCCTCGGACGGCTCACCGGGGAGCTGTTTTTT
TRBJ2-1 many - TRBV9 CASSVGWLAGDEQFF TGTGCCAGCAGCGTAGGATGGCTAGCCGGTGATGAGCAGTTCTTC
TRBJ2-1 many - TRBV5-8 CASRTGLVIIF TGTGCCAGCAGGACCGGATTGGTAATTATCTTC
TRBJ1-1 many TRBD1 TRBV29-1 CSGQGGSNTEAFF TGCAGCGGTCAGGGGGGATCGAACACTGAAGCTTTCTTT
TRBJ2-1 - TRBD2 TRBV20-1 CSARDLRTSGSANEQFF TGCAGTGCTAGAGACCTAAGGACTAGCGGGAGCGCAAATGAGCAGTTCTTC
TRBJ2-1 many - TRBV20-1 CSASIYPSSYNEQFF TGCAGTGCTAGTATCTACCCGAGCTCCTACAATGAGCAGTTCTTC
TRBJ2-1 few - TRBV27 CASSLISGLSYNEQFF TGTGCCAGCAGTTTAATCTCGGGTCTCTCGTACAATGAGCAGTTCTTC
TRBJ2-7 many TRBD2 TRBV7-8 CASSPGLAGVAYEQYF TGTGCCAGCAGCCCCGGACTAGCGGGAGTGGCCTACGAGCAGTACTTC
TRBJ1-5 many TRBD1 TRBV20-1 CSAYRGGSNQPQHF TGCAGTGCGTACAGGGGTGGAAGCAATCAGCCCCAGCATTTT
TRBJ2-3 - - TRBV28 CASSHTGFRKDTQYF TGTGCCAGCAGTCATACTGGATTTCGCAAAGATACGCAGTATTTT
TRBJ2-1 many - TRBV5-1 CASSLASNEQFF TGCGCCAGCAGCTTGGCCTCCAATGAGCAGTTCTTC
TRBJ1-1 few - TRBV5-1 CASSFPSPDHERRDTEAFF TGCGCCAGCAGCTTCCCGAGTCCGGACCATGAAAGGCGGGACACTGAAGCTTTCTTT
TRBJ2-2 many - TRBV18 CASSPLQVTGELFF TGTGCCAGCTCACCACTCCAGGTCACCGGGGAGCTGTTTTTT
TRBJ2-7 - TRBD1 TRBV5-1 CASSRPRDSHRDGAYEQYF TGCGCCAGCAGCCGCCCACGGGACAGCCATAGAGACGGTGCCTACGAGCAGTACTTC
TRBJ2-3 many - TRBV28 CASRASSTDTQYF TGTGCCAGCAGGGCGAGTAGCACAGATACGCAGTATTTT
TRBJ2-7 many - TRBV7-9 CASSSGLGARYEQYF TGTGCCAGCAGCTCGGGTTTAGGGGCCCGTTACGAGCAGTACTTC
TRBJ2-7 many - TRBV11-2 CASSLMNRDYEQYF TGTGCCAGCAGCTTAATGAACAGAGACTACGAGCAGTACTTC
TRBJ2-1 many - TRBV7-2 CASSTVLYNEQFF TGTGCCAGCAGCACAGTTCTGTACAATGAGCAGTTCTTC
TRBJ1-2 many - TRBV6-6 CAGGAYGYTF TGTGCCGGAGGAGCCTATGGCTACACCTTC
TRBJ2-7 - - TRBV5-1 CASSQGWRDSSYQQYF TGCGCCAGCAGCCAGGGGTGGCGGGATTCCTCCTACCAGCAGTACTTC